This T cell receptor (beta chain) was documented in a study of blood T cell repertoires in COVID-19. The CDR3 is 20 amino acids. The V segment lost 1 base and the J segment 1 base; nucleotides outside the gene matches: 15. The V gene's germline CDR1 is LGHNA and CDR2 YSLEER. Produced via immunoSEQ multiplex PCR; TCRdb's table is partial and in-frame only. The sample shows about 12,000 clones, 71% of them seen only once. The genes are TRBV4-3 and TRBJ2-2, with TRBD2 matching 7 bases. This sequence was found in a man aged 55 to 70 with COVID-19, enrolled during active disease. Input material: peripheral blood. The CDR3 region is CASSQGFRPPGTKNTGELFF. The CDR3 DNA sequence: TGCGCCAGCAGCCAAGGGTTCCGACCTCCAGGGACTAAGAACACCGGGGAGCTGTTTTTT.